One sample yielded the 16 T cell receptor beta chains listed below, sequenced in a study of CD8+CD57+ T cells in acquired aplastic anemia. For CDR3 and TCR beta VDJ profiling, genomic DNA was the template used. MiXCR was run by TCRdb on the reads, yielding one entry per CDR3 protein. The sample comprises 150,000 to 200,000 distinct CDR3 sequences, about 48% of which are singletons, and approximately 1% rests with the top ten. Sequences were obtained from sorted CD4+, CD8+, or CD8+CD57+ T cells (not recorded which) from PBMCs. Receptor source: a human donor in good health.

The chain links TRBV2 to TRBJ1-2; TRBD1 might be the D (6 bases). This CDR3 is 14 amino acids long. The V end lost 6 bases, the J end lost 4 bases, and 15 bases lay between the germline ends. Germline V gene sequence: CDR1 SNHLY, CDR2 FYNNEI. This chain's CDR3 is CASRGLQGGYGYTF. The CDR3 region has the DNA TGTGCCAGCAGGGGACTACAGGGTGGCTATGGCTACACCTTC.

This clonotype came up a few times. The J gene is TRBJ2-1, the V gene TRBV10-3; D unresolved. The germline V and J ends were trimmed by 10 bases and 6 bases, with 19 bases remaining between them. CDR3 length: 14 residues. Germline V gene data show CDR1 as ENHRY and CDR2 as SYGVKD. The CDR3 protein is CATLGPGYSNEQFF. The DNA for the CDR3 is TGTGCCACTTTGGGTCCAGGATATAGCAATGAGCAGTTCTTC.

In its sample, this clonotype was seen many times. The J gene is TRBJ2-4, the V gene TRBV19, with D possibly TRBD1 on 6 matching bases. CDR3 size: 10 residues. Trimming took off 2 bases at V and 16 bases at J, with 9 bases between the two ends. Germline CDR1 is LNHDA and CDR2 is SQIVND (reference sequence). The CDR3 region is CASSINRAYF. For the CDR3, the DNA is TGTGCCAGTAGTATAAACAGGGCCTACTTC.

This clonotype showed up many times. This rearrangement joins TRBV9 to TRBJ2-1, with no clear D. The CDR3 loop spans 11 amino acids. V lost 7 bases and J lost 5, with 7 bases in between. The germline CDR1 and CDR2 sequences are SGDLS and YYNGEE. In DNA form, the CDR3 reads TGTGCCAGCGGAATTAACAATGAGCAGTTCTTC. Amino acids: CASGINNEQFF.

J is TRBJ2-2 and V is TRBV7-8, with a weak D call TRBD2 (6 bases). The CDR3 totals 15 residues. V lost 1 base, J lost 6 bases, and 12 bases lay in between. Germline CDR1 and CDR2: SGHVS and FQNEAQ. CDR3 sequence reads: CASSLVPGRSGELFF. Here the CDR3 DNA reads TGTGCCAGCAGCTTAGTGCCAGGGAGGTCCGGGGAGCTGTTTTTT.

This clonotype was picked up many times. The rearrangement links TRBV7-3 to TRBJ2-2; the match to TRBD1 covers 8 bases. The CDR3 runs to 13 residues. Germline V gene data show CDR1 as SGHTA and CDR2 as FQGTGA. The ends lost 7 bases at V and 5 bases at J; junction bases unmatched: 3. The CDR3, as DNA: TGTGCCAGCACTCACAGGGGGACCGGGGAGCTGTTTTTT. Amino acid sequence: CASTHRGTGELFF.

The chain recombines TRBV7-9 with TRBJ2-5; D may be TRBD2 (6 bases). The CDR3 contains 15 residues. V lost 2 bases and J lost 5, with 15 bases in between. Germline-derived CDR1 and CDR2 are SEHNR and FQNEAQ (reference sequence). The CDR3 reads CASSLPDSGAETQYF. CDR3 nucleotides: TGTGCCAGCAGCTTACCAGATAGCGGAGCTGAGACCCAGTACTTC.

The table lists this clonotype with a few counts. This chain's CDR3 is CASSRDAQTSGNTIYF. The CDR3, as DNA: TGTGCCAGCAGCCGGGACGCGCAGACTTCTGGAAACACCATATATTTT. This chain connects TRBV4-2 to TRBJ1-3, with D perhaps matching TRBD1 (5 bases). The germline CDR1 and CDR2 sequences are LGHNA and YNFKEQ. V was cut by 4 bases and J by 1 base, with 14 bases left in between. The CDR3 is made up of 16 amino acids.

This clonotype was detected ten times or more. The chain couples TRBV20-1 to TRBJ1-2, with D maybe TRBD1 (5 bases). V lost 6 bases and J lost 4, with 15 bases in between. This CDR3 is 13 amino acids long. CDR1 DFQATT and CDR2 SNEGSKA come from the germline V gene (reference sequence). The CDR3 loop is CSAQAPGLYGYTF. The CDR3 DNA follows: TGCAGTGCCCAGGCACCAGGGCTCTATGGCTACACCTTC.

For this clonotype: A read error may explain this, as a much larger clone is one base away. V is TRBV9 and J is TRBJ1-3; D gene uncertain. This CDR3 contains 14 residues. Germline V gives CDR1 SGDLS, CDR2 YYNGEE. The CDR3 region has the DNA TGTGCCAGCAGCGTAGCCGGAATTGGAAACACCACATATTTT. Its translation: CASSVAGIGNTTYF.

This clonotype occurred a few times. The V gene is TRBV7-6, the J gene TRBJ2-1; D ambiguous. Germline values: CDR1 SGHVS, CDR2 FNYEAQ. V shed 3 bases and J shed 10 bases, with 10 bases lying between them. The CDR3 spans 12 residues. Here the CDR3 DNA reads TGTGCCAGCAGCTTCACAGCTGGGGAGCAGTTCTTC. As protein: CASSFTAGEQFF.

The J gene is TRBJ2-3, the V gene TRBV7-9, with D uncertain. The ends were cut back, 5 bases at V and 4 bases at J, with 13 bases in the middle. The CDR3 totals 14 residues. Germline CDR1 SEHNR, CDR2 FQNEAQ (reference sequence). CDR3 residues: CASSPVQGADTQYF. The CDR3 coding sequence is TGTGCCAGCAGCCCAGTGCAAGGAGCAGATACGCAGTATTTT.

The chain couples TRBV7-2 to TRBJ2-7, with 8 bases lining up with TRBD2. CDR1 is SGHTA and CDR2 is FQGNSA in the germline V gene. The CDR3 runs 13 residues. Trimming removed 6 bases from V and 2 bases from J; junction bases left unmatched: 3. The DNA for the CDR3 is TGTGCCAGCAGTGTAGCGGGGCCCTACGAGCAGTACTTC. As protein: CASSVAGPYEQYF.

This chain links TRBV7-3 with TRBJ2-3, with D unresolved. The CDR3 totals 14 residues. The germline CDR1 and CDR2 sequences are SGHTA and FQGTGA. V lost 3 bases and J lost 1, with 8 bases in between. CDR3 sequence reads: CASSLGPGTDTQYF. In DNA form, the CDR3 reads TGTGCCAGCAGCTTGGGCCCCGGCACAGATACGCAGTATTTT.

This rearrangement joins TRBV11-1 to TRBJ1-5; TRBD1 aligns across 8 bases. J was trimmed by 3 bases and V by 5 bases; bases with no gene match: 9. Germline V CDR1 and CDR2: SGHAT, FQDESV (reference sequence). The CDR3 consists of 16 residues. This CDR3 is CASSHVQGGYNQPQHF. The CDR3 nucleotides read TGTGCCAGCAGCCACGTACAGGGGGGCTACAATCAGCCCCAGCATTTT.

The genes are TRBV15 and TRBJ2-6; D gene uncertain. Germline CDR1 is LNHNV and CDR2 is YYDKDF (reference sequence). The CDR3 consists of 15 residues. The V gene lost 0 bases and the J gene lost 0 bases, with 3 bases spanning the gap. As DNA, the CDR3 is TGTGCCACCAGCAGAGATGCCTCTGGGGCCAACGTCCTGACTTTC. It yields the protein CATSRDASGANVLTF.